These 26 T cell receptor beta chains were sequenced from one sample in a study of T cell responses to AZD1222 COVID-19 vaccine. Repertoires were generated with immunoSEQ multiplex PCR, while TCRdb's copy carries only in-frame clones and drops some. This sample has under 200,000 clones; roughly 93% occur once, and the top ten carry about 3.9%. The material sequenced was peripheral blood, taken on day 0 of AZD1222 vaccination. These receptors all come from an adult in good health.

This rearrangement joins TRBV6-6 to TRBJ1-6; 7 positions agree with TRBD1. V lost 5 bases to trimming and J lost 7 bases; unmatched junction nucleotides: 23. Germline V CDR1 and CDR2: MNHNY, SVGAGI (reference sequence). This CDR3 comprises 20 residues. The CDR3 DNA reads TGTGCCAGCAGTCTTTTAATGGAGCCGACAGGGTTTCAGCTAAATTCACCCCTCCACTTT. Its translation: CASSLLMEPTGFQLNSPLHF.

This chain connects TRBV5-1 to TRBJ2-7; TRBD2 is a possible D gene (6 bases). V gave up 1 base and J gave up 0 bases, with 14 bases separating them. CDR1 is SGHRS and CDR2 is YFSETQ in the germline V gene. This CDR3 has 16 residues. CDR3 protein: CASSLNSGSSSYEQYF. CDR3 DNA sequence: TGCGCCAGCAGCTTGAATAGCGGCAGTAGCTCCTACGAGCAGTACTTC. The full variable domain, its missing parts supplied by reference TRBV5-1 and TRBJ2-7, is KAGVTQTPRYLIKTRGQQVTLSCSPISGHRSVSWYQQTPGQGLQFLFEYFSETQRNKGNFPGRFSGRQFSNSRSEMNVSTLELGDSALYLCASSLNSGSSSYEQYFGPGTRLTVT.

The chain employs TRBV19 and TRBJ1-5, with 8 bases matching TRBD1. After removal of 7 bases from V and 6 bases from J, the junction contained 11 bases not matched to a gene. This CDR3 contains 15 residues. In germline, CDR1 is LNHDA, CDR2 SQIVND (reference sequence). The CDR3 sequence is CASTLQGDLGQPQHF. CDR3 DNA sequence: TGTGCCAGTACCTTACAGGGGGATTTAGGTCAGCCCCAGCATTTT.

The chain has TRBV25-1 and TRBJ1-1; D gene ambiguous. With 3 bases removed from V and 1 base from J, the gap between germline ends came to 9 bases. The CDR3 runs 14 residues. Looked up from germline, CDR1 is MGHDK and CDR2 is SYGVNS. In nucleotides, the CDR3 is TGTGCCAGCAGTGACCCTCCTCCGAACACTGAAGCTTTCTTT. This sequence encodes CASSDPPPNTEAFF. The variable domain in full, completed from reference TRBV25-1 and TRBJ1-1, reads EADIYQTPRYLVIGTGKKITLECSQTMGHDKMYWYQQDPGMELHLIHYSYGVNSTEKGDLSSESTVSRIRTEHFPLTLESARPSHTSQYLCASSDPPPNTEAFFGQGTRLTVV.

The V gene is TRBV11-2, the J gene TRBJ2-2, with TRBD2 identical over 12 bases. Germline V lookup: CDR1 SGHAT, CDR2 FQNNGV. Losses at the gene ends were 2 bases for V and 6 bases for J; bases not matched to a gene: 13. This CDR3 comprises 19 residues. For the CDR3, the DNA is TGTGCCAGCAGCTTAACCACCTTCCTAGCGGGAGGGCGTGCCGGGGAGCTGTTTTTT. Amino acids: CASSLTTFLAGGRAGELFF. The whole variable domain, remainder taken from reference TRBV11-2 and TRBJ2-2, is EAGVAQSPRYKIIEKRQSVAFWCNPISGHATLYWYQQILGQGPKLLIQFQNNGVVDDSQLPKDRFSAERLKGVDSTLKIQPAKLEDSAVYLCASSLTTFLAGGRAGELFFGEGSRLTVL.

In this sample, this clone turned up once. The chain recombines TRBV6-5 with TRBJ1-3; D gene uncertain. Germline assignment: CDR1 MNHEY and CDR2 SVGAGI. V was cut by 4 bases and J by 9 bases, with 4 bases left in between. This CDR3 has 10 residues. CDR3 protein: CASSWVTIYF. The CDR3 DNA follows: TGTGCCAGCAGTTGGGTCACCATATATTTT.

This sequence joins TRBV7-6 and TRBJ1-6, with D perhaps matching TRBD1 (6 bases). Germline V gene data show CDR1 as SGHVS and CDR2 as FNYEAQ. V lost 5 bases to trimming and J lost 7 bases, with 18 bases between them. The CDR3 consists of 16 residues. The CDR3, as DNA: TGTGCCAGCAGCCCATTAATGGGAACAGGGAATTCACCCCTCCACTTT. Translating gives CASSPLMGTGNSPLHF.

A single count supports this clone. J is TRBJ2-3 and V is TRBV5-1; 9 positions match TRBD2. The length of the CDR3 is 16 residues. The ends lost 0 bases at V and 5 bases at J; junction bases unmatched: 7. Germline V lookup: CDR1 SGHRS, CDR2 YFSETQ. The CDR3 protein is CASSLASSGILDTQYF. Here the CDR3 DNA reads TGCGCCAGCAGCTTGGCATCTAGCGGGATCTTAGATACGCAGTATTTT.

The chain links TRBV7-9 to TRBJ1-2; the D gene is possibly TRBD1 (5 bases). From germline, CDR1 is SEHNR and CDR2 FQNEAQ (reference sequence). The length of the CDR3 is 14 residues. Trimming stripped 5 bases from V and 4 bases from J, with 14 bases between. CDR3 loop: CASSLPIGTYGYTF. The CDR3 DNA reads TGTGCCAGCAGCCTTCCTATTGGGACCTATGGCTACACCTTC. The full variable domain, completed using reference TRBV7-9 and TRBJ1-2, is DTGVSQNPRHKITKRGQNVTFRCDPISEHNRLYWYRQTLGQGPEFLTYFQNEAQLEKSRLLSDRFSAERPKGSFSTLEIQRTEQGDSAMYLCASSLPIGTYGYTFGSGTRLTVV.

In DNA, the CDR3 is TGTGCCAGCAGCCCCCGGGACAGCTACACAGATACGCAGTATTTT. Translated: CASSPRDSYTDTQYF. V usage is TRBV9 and J usage is TRBJ2-3, with 7 nucleotides matching TRBD1. Germline V gene lookup returns CDR1 SGDLS and CDR2 YYNGEE. The CDR3 runs 15 residues. The J segment lost 2 bases and the V segment lost 4 bases, leaving 7 bases of the junction unmatched.

This chain connects TRBV6-5 to TRBJ2-3; D gene uncertain. Germline V gene lookup returns CDR1 MNHEY and CDR2 SVGAGI. The CDR3 consists of 15 residues. The V end was cut by 0 bases, the J end by 0 bases, with 7 bases between. The chain's CDR3 is CASSYSQPSTDTQYF. CDR3 DNA sequence: TGTGCCAGCAGTTACTCTCAGCCTAGCACAGATACGCAGTATTTT.

This clone was observed once. J is TRBJ1-6 and V is TRBV6-5; D gene ambiguous. CDR1 is MNHEY, CDR2 SVGAGI, per germline. The CDR3 covers 13 residues. Trimming took off 5 bases at V and 5 bases at J, with 7 bases between the two ends. CDR3 residues: CASSPPNNSPLHF. As DNA, the CDR3 is TGTGCCAGCAGTCCCCCCAATAATTCACCCCTCCACTTT.

This chain joins TRBV2 and TRBJ1-5, with D possibly matching TRBD1 (5 bases). Germline V gene data show CDR1 as SNHLY and CDR2 as FYNNEI. V gave up 2 bases and J gave up 3 bases, with 14 bases separating them. This CDR3 has 16 residues. The CDR3 is CASSEWDGKLNQPQHF. The CDR3 bases are TGTGCCAGCAGTGAATGGGACGGAAAACTCAATCAGCCCCAGCATTTT.

V is TRBV10-1 and J is TRBJ1-2; D not certain. Germline V gene sequence: CDR1 WNHNN, CDR2 SYGVQD (reference sequence). CDR3 length equals 12 residues. The ends were cut back, 3 bases at V and 1 base at J, with 3 bases in the middle. The CDR3 region is CASSDSNYGYTF. The DNA of the CDR3 is TGCGCCAGCAGTGACAGTAACTATGGCTACACCTTC.

This sequence joins TRBV3-1 (or the pseudogene TRBV3-2) and TRBJ2-7; no definite D call. Trimming shortened V by 4 bases and J by 6 bases, and 13 bases separated the two germline ends. Germline-derived CDR1 and CDR2 are LGHDT and YNNKEL (reference sequence). The CDR3 contains 13 residues. CDR3 nucleotides: TGTGCCAGCAGCCCCTGGGCCGACGGCGAGCAGTACTTC. Amino acids: CASSPWADGEQYF.

The chain couples TRBV10-3 to TRBJ2-7; D unclear. Germline V gene lookup returns CDR1 ENHRY and CDR2 SYGVKD. The V and J ends lost 0 bases and 0 bases respectively, with 6 bases between them. CDR3 size: 14 residues. The CDR3 sequence: CAISESPNSYEQYF. DNA for the CDR3: TGTGCCATCAGTGAGTCCCCCAACTCCTACGAGCAGTACTTC.

The chain recombines TRBV6-5 with TRBJ1-6; TRBD1 might be the D (5 bases). The CDR3 is 15 amino acids. Germline CDR1 and CDR2: MNHEY and SVGAGI. Trimming cost V 4 bases and J 6 bases, with 13 bases left between them. The CDR3 nucleotides are TGTGCCAGCAGTTTCGTCGGGGGAGGTAATTCACCCCTCCACTTT. This encodes CASSFVGGGNSPLHF.

V and J are TRBV6-5 and TRBJ1-2; D is uncertain. V was clipped by 6 bases and J by 8 bases, with 13 bases between them. The germline V gene has CDR1 MNHEY and CDR2 SVGAGI. The CDR3 is 12 amino acids. The CDR3 protein is CASSKGWRGYTF. The CDR3 DNA sequence: TGTGCCAGCAGCAAGGGCTGGCGAGGCTACACCTTC.

The chain is built from TRBV11-1 and TRBJ1-3; D is undetermined. Germline-derived CDR1 and CDR2 are SGHAT and FQDESV (reference sequence). The V and J ends lost 1 base and 2 bases respectively, with 6 bases between them. This CDR3 is built from 14 residues. The CDR3 coding sequence is TGTGCCAGCAGCTTAGGCCAGACTGGAAACACCATATATTTT. Residues: CASSLGQTGNTIYF.

The V call is TRBV4-2, the J call TRBJ1-2; D is undetermined. Trimming removed 4 bases at V and 5 bases at J, with 26 bases between. The CDR3 runs 18 residues. The V gene's germline CDR1 is LGHNA and CDR2 YNFKEQ. The CDR3 region is CASSPYSPVTTKGYGYTF. CDR3 coding DNA: TGTGCCAGCAGCCCCTATAGCCCTGTGACCACTAAAGGGTATGGCTACACCTTC.

This chain links TRBV5-1 with TRBJ1-2; D possibly corresponds to TRBD1 (6 bases). Trimming removed 5 bases from V and 7 bases from J, with 18 bases in between. Looked up from germline, CDR1 is SGHRS and CDR2 is YFSETQ. The CDR3 spans 14 residues. The CDR3 sequence is CASRGTPSQSGYTF. The DNA of the CDR3 is TGCGCCAGCAGAGGGACACCAAGCCAGAGTGGCTACACCTTC.

V and J are TRBV4-2 and TRBJ2-1; 7 bases line up with TRBD2. Germline assignment: CDR1 LGHNA and CDR2 YNFKEQ. Germline trimming cut 2 bases from V and 2 bases from J; bases unmatched to any gene: 3. CDR3 length: 15 amino acids. The CDR3 spells CASSQLAEAYNEQFF. DNA of the CDR3: TGTGCCAGCAGCCAACTAGCGGAGGCCTACAATGAGCAGTTCTTC.

This clone showed up just once. The V and J genes are TRBV5-1 and TRBJ2-7; D is perhaps TRBD2 (6 bases). The CDR3 runs to 15 residues. The V and J ends lost 0 bases and 4 bases respectively, with 14 bases between them. The germline CDR1 and CDR2 sequences are SGHRS and YFSETQ. CDR3 DNA: TGCGCCAGCAGCTTGGTGGGGGGACCCTCATACGAGCAGTACTTC. Translating gives CASSLVGGPSYEQYF.

This clone was recorded once. The gene calls are TRBV10-2 and TRBJ1-2; tentative D call: TRBD1 (5 bases). The CDR3 has 13 residues. Trimming took 4 bases from V and 8 from J, leaving 14 bases between them. The germline gives CDR1 WSHSY, CDR2 SAAADI. As DNA, the CDR3 is TGCGCCAGCAGTGGCCGGACAATGGTAGGCTACACCTTC. Encoded protein: CASSGRTMVGYTF.

V gene TRBV12-3 or TRBV12-4 combines with J gene TRBJ1-2; unclear D gene. CDR3 length: 13 amino acids. The V gene lost 3 bases and the J gene lost 10 bases, with 15 bases spanning the gap. The CDR3 DNA is TGTGCCAGCAGTTTCAGGATCCAATACGACTACACCTTC. Its protein product is CASSFRIQYDYTF.

In DNA form, the CDR3 reads TGCGCCAGCAGGATAGAGGGGTCCTATGGCTACACCTTC. Translating it yields CASRIEGSYGYTF. The chain carries TRBV5-1 and TRBJ1-2; perhaps TRBD1 as D (5 bases). The germline gives CDR1 SGHRS, CDR2 YFSETQ. The V gene lost 5 bases and the J gene lost 4 bases, with 12 bases spanning the gap. This CDR3 contains 13 residues.